The T cell receptor (beta chain) described here comes from a study of beta chain features in type 1 diabetes. Whole-study findings and limits: The VDJ junctions of type 1 diabetes patients carried fewer insertions and more deletions.

Expressed TCRB transcripts were sequenced after all isolated RNA was converted to cDNA. Data came from immunoSEQ multiplex PCR; TCRdb stores just in-frame clones and leaves some out. This table holds 400,000 to 550,000 clones, about an eighth found once. This clone has a handful of counts. Its antigen is unidentified. V was pared by 1 base and J by 3 bases, with 9 bases between. The CDR3 is 14 residues long. Germline V gives CDR1 KGHSH, CDR2 LQKENI. This chain uses TRBV18 with TRBJ2-5, with D uncertain. Material for sequencing was naive CD4+ T cells from blood. The source of this sequence is a woman younger than 35 in good health. The CDR3 here is CASSPRPEEETQYF. DNA for the CDR3: TGTGCCAGCTCACCACGGCCAGAAGAAGAGACCCAGTACTTC. Complete variable domain (other parts from reference TRBV18 and TRBJ2-5): NAGVMQNPRHLVRRRGQEARLRCSPMKGHSHVYWYRQLPEEGLKFMVYLQKENIIDESGMPKERFSAEFPKEGPSILRIQQVVRGDSAAYFCASSPRPEEETQYFGPGTRLLVL.